This T cell receptor (beta chain) was retrieved from a study of CD8+ T cells in alopecia areata (dated by TCRdb to the late 2010s). A note on the overall study: The treated patients, all with moderate-to-severe alopecia areata, were enrolled in an open-label pilot trial of oral tofacitinib given at 5 to 10 mg twice daily. Patients received tofacitinib for 6 to 18 months and were then followed off drug for 6 months to check for delayed response and recurrence. The SALT score, which quantifies the percentage of affected scalp surface area, was used to measure disease severity in treated patients. The study used high-throughput TCRbeta sequencing to examine T cell clonal expansion in alopecia areata, in both the C3H/HeJ mouse model and human patients. Scalp tissue and sorted CD4+ and CD8+ peripheral blood T cells from patchy and totalis/universalis alopecia areata patients and from healthy controls were covered by human TCRbeta sequencing. Patients on tofacitinib were biopsied at baseline and after 4 and 24 weeks of treatment, and several of the patients also had a later scalp biopsy. Clonality in the scalp was compared among normal scalp (n=4), patchy alopecia areata scalp (n=8), and alopecia totalis/universalis scalp (n=8). RNA was obtained with the PAXgene miRNA kit for fixed scalp, the miRNeasy kit for PBMCs, and the RNeasy kit for mouse skin. immunoSEQ multiplex PCR using 35 Vbeta forward primers and 13 Jbeta reverse primers was used to amplify TCRbeta CDR3 regions. The study at large found these results: During tofacitinib treatment, many expanded lesional clones remained in scalp and blood, and this persistence may partly explain relapse after treatment is stopped. Tofacitinib significantly decreased scalp clonality and the number of expanded CD8+ clones among the top 100 scalp clones. Shared TCR sequences between patients were less evident than in mice, which may be partly attributable to HLA diversity in the patient population. Lesional scalp, especially in alopecia totalis/universalis, showed higher clonality and more expanded CD8+ clones than normal scalp, suggesting antigenic drive. Because the treated cohort was small and had only one nonresponder, larger studies are needed to examine links between baseline CD8+ expansion and response. Resident alphabeta T cells in normal human skin are also sequenced, complicating scalp TCR repertoire analysis, unlike mouse skin dominated by gammadelta T cells.

Including cysteine and phenylalanine, the CDR3 has 14 amino acids. Only the CDR3 part of the read is kept: 42 bases, read in frame from the first base. In the germline V gene, CDR1 corresponds to SGDLS and CDR2 to YYNGEE. After removal of 9 bases from V and 7 bases from J, the junction retains 10 bases not matched to a gene. This clone occurred a few times. Its target antigen remains unknown. There are no base qualities to consult, and no much larger clone falls within one base. Library creation used the immunoSEQ multiplex PCR assay. RNA was extracted from all samples and reverse transcribed into cDNA as template for TCR sequencing. First-strand cDNA was synthesized using SuperScript III with a 2:1 mix of oligo-dT and random hexamers. A synthetic immune receptor repertoire was used to gauge amplification bias, and whatever bias remained was removed computationally. The paper's processing steps were these. Raw reads were preprocessed for error removal, and CDR3 was defined according to IMGT conventions as running from the conserved cysteine to phenylalanine. Clonality was calculated as 1 minus Shannon entropy normalized by log2 of the number of productive unique TCRs. Scalp TCRbeta sequences were cross-referenced with sorted blood CD4 and CD8 repertoires so that the CD4 or CD8 identity of scalp clones could be inferred. The clones in this table, taken by TCRdb from immuneACCESS, are in-frame only. Not every clone is retained; where verified, under half of the shortfall comes from an unresolved V gene, and the cause of the rest is unknown. V and J calls and clone size are given by that table; D and trimming were obtained from the DNA. This sample has about 150,000 clones in its table, and nearly 55% of those were observed once. The ten largest clones capture about 16% of the sample.

The time point label of this sample denotes: around 4 weeks on oral tofacitinib. The treatment or condition label for this specimen denotes: oral pan-JAK inhibitor, 5-10 mg twice daily. Lesional scalp punch biopsies and peripheral blood were collected from alopecia areata patients. PBMCs were separated by density centrifugation and stained for CD3, CD4 and CD8, after which CD4+ and CD8+ T cells were sorted on a FACSAria. The input for sequencing was CD8+ T cells sorted from blood, taken at week 4, from a patient treated with tofacitinib. The sequence was collected from a human donor with alopecia areata. This sequence uses TRBV9 and TRBJ1-6, with 7 bases matching TRBD1. CDR3 loop: CATGSGTANSPLHF. The sequenced DNA: TGTGCCACCGGTTCCGGGACAGCGAATTCACCCCTCCACTTT. Outside the CDR3, residues come from the reference TRBV9 and TRBJ1-6 proteins, so the full variable domain is: DSGVTQTPKHLITATGQRVTLRCSPRSGDLSVYWYQQSLDQGLQFLIQYYNGEERAKGNILERFSAQQFPDLHSELNLSSLELGDSALYFCATGSGTANSPLHFGNGTRLTVT.